Presented here are 32 T cell receptor beta chains from one specimen sequenced in a study of T cells in Graves' hyperthyroidism and ophthalmopathy. The source material, RNA transcripts, was used to amplify TCR beta CDR3 regions. HTBI primers were employed in a first-round RT-PCR of the TCR CDR3. Via MiXCR, TCRdb re-called the multiplex PCR reads, giving one row per CDR3 protein. The table shows hundreds of thousands of distinct CDR3 sequences, with around 15% occurring only once. The sample consisted of blood. These receptors were collected from a woman aged 40 to 50 with Graves' ophthalmopathy.

As concerns this clonotype: One end of the junction is discordant with germline, which a read error may explain. CDR3 in DNA: TGTGCCACCAGTGATTCGGACAATGACACCGGGGAGCCGTTTTTT. Residues: CATSDSDNDTGEPFF. The gene calls are TRBV24-1 and TRBJ2-2, with D perhaps being TRBD1 or TRBD2 (5 bases each). Per germline, CDR1 KGHDR and CDR2 SFDVKD. The CDR3 covers 15 residues.

Only a few counts were recorded for this clonotype. The chain links TRBV6-6 to TRBJ2-3, with D perhaps TRBD2 (5 bases). The CDR3 extends over 15 amino acids. Germline CDR1 reads MNHNY; CDR2 reads SVGAGI (reference sequence). V was cut by 2 bases and J by 3 bases, with 12 bases left in between. CDR3 sequence: CASSYGERLTDTQYF. Here the CDR3 DNA reads TGTGCCAGCAGTTACGGGGAGAGATTGACAGATACGCAGTATTTT.

This clonotype has at least ten counts. The chain uses TRBV6-1 and TRBJ1-1, with 7 bases fitting TRBD1. The CDR3 runs 15 residues. Germline CDR1 and CDR2: MNHNS and SASEGT. Trimming took 4 bases from V and 0 from J; bases not matched to a gene: 5. In DNA, the CDR3 is TGTGCCAGCAGTGCAGGGGGTTGGATGAACACTGAAGCTTTCTTT. This sequence encodes CASSAGGWMNTEAFF.

Details on this clonotype: The conserved phenylalanine or tryptophan normally closing the CDR3 is absent here, so this likely arose from a read error. Here the CDR3 DNA reads TGTGCCAGATTAGCGGGAAACAATGAGCAGTTCCTC. Its protein is CARLAGNNEQFL. V and J are TRBV2 and TRBJ2-1; 8 bases match TRBD2. The germline V gene has CDR1 SNHLY and CDR2 FYNNEI. V trimming: 9 bases; J trimming: 5 bases; junction bases outside the gene matches: 3. The length of the CDR3 is 12 residues.

The genes are TRBV9 and TRBJ1-1; D is undetermined. The V and J ends lost 0 bases and 0 bases respectively, with 9 bases between them. Germline V gives CDR1 SGDLS, CDR2 YYNGEE. The CDR3 loop spans 15 amino acids. As DNA, the CDR3 is TGTGCCAGCAGCGTAGGAGCGGTACTGAACACTGAAGCTTTCTTT. The encoded protein is CASSVGAVLNTEAFF.

In this sample, this clonotype turned up many times. The chain links TRBV7-8 to TRBJ1-1; D is possibly TRBD1 (5 bases). The germline CDR1 and CDR2 sequences are SGHVS and FQNEAQ. Trimming took off 4 bases at V and 0 bases at J, with 9 bases between the two ends. The CDR3 runs 14 residues. This CDR3 reads CASSWGTVNTEAFF. CDR3 coding DNA: TGTGCCAGCAGCTGGGGGACGGTGAACACTGAAGCTTTCTTT.

The sample holds many counts of this clonotype. This sequence joins TRBV20-1 and TRBJ2-3; 9 bases line up with TRBD2. From germline, CDR1 is DFQATT and CDR2 SNEGSKA (reference sequence). The length of the CDR3 is 15 residues. With 3 bases clipped from V and 1 base from J, the junction kept 5 bases outside the gene matches. CDR3: CSASPTSGRTDTQYF. The DNA for the CDR3 is TGCAGTGCTAGTCCGACTAGCGGCCGCACAGATACGCAGTATTTT.

This clonotype showed up just a few times. The V call is TRBV20-1, the J call TRBJ2-7; 7 bases are shared with TRBD1. Trimming took 6 bases from V and 3 from J; bases not matched to a gene: 5. The CDR3 spans 12 residues. The germline gives CDR1 DFQATT, CDR2 SNEGSKA (reference sequence). CDR3 loop: CSAERDSYEQYF. The CDR3, as DNA: TGCAGTGCCGAAAGGGACAGCTACGAGCAGTACTTC.

This clonotype was seen many times. The chain couples TRBV29-1 to TRBJ2-2, with TRBD2 identical over 7 bases. With 5 bases clipped from V and 4 bases from J, the junction kept 7 bases outside the gene matches. The CDR3 runs to 14 residues. Germline CDR1 is SQVTM and CDR2 is ANQGSEA. Here the CDR3 DNA reads TGCAGCGTTTGGTGGGGGGGTGGCACCGGGGAGCTGTTTTTT. This codes for CSVWWGGGTGELFF.

The V and J genes are TRBV18 and TRBJ2-4, with unresolved D. The V end was cut by 3 bases, the J end by 2 bases, with 11 bases between. The CDR3 covers 15 residues. The germline CDR1 and CDR2 sequences are KGHSH and LQKENI. CDR3 loop: CASSPIGLTKNIQYF. For the CDR3, the DNA is TGTGCCAGCTCACCGATAGGGCTGACCAAAAACATTCAGTACTTC.

This chain joins TRBV7-2 and TRBJ2-7; D may be TRBD1 (6 bases). V was shortened by 3 bases and J by 6 bases, with 12 bases between the two germline ends. The CDR3 is 13 amino acids. Germline V CDR1 and CDR2: SGHTA, FQGNSA. The CDR3 sequence is CASSFRQDGEQYF. The CDR3 nucleotides read TGTGCCAGCAGCTTCCGACAGGACGGCGAGCAGTACTTC.

The chain recombines TRBV10-3 with TRBJ2-7; 12 bases align to TRBD2. V dropped 6 bases and J dropped 4; count of bases not matched to a gene: 4. From germline, CDR1 is ENHRY and CDR2 SYGVKD. CDR3 length: 14 amino acids. CDR3 residues: CAIRPTSGGYEQYF. CDR3 nucleotide sequence: TGTGCCATCAGACCAACTAGCGGGGGGTACGAGCAGTACTTC.

Many counts were recorded for this clonotype. The chain couples TRBV7-9 to TRBJ2-3; D is perhaps TRBD2 (6 bases). Germline V CDR1 and CDR2: SEHNR, FQNEAQ (reference sequence). The CDR3 totals 16 residues. Trimming stripped 0 bases from V and 2 bases from J, with 12 bases between. The CDR3: CASSLARDGDTDTQYF. CDR3 sequence (DNA): TGTGCCAGCAGCTTAGCGCGGGACGGAGACACAGATACGCAGTATTTT.

This clonotype was counted between two and nine times. The chain is built from TRBV18 and TRBJ2-3; D is unresolved. The CDR3 is 13 residues long. V lost 8 bases and J 0 bases, leaving 9 bases between the germline ends. CDR1 and CDR2 (germline): KGHSH, LQKENI. CDR3 DNA sequence: TGTGCCAGCCGAGTCCGTAGCACAGATACGCAGTATTTT. As protein: CASRVRSTDTQYF.

Only a few counts were recorded for this clonotype. V and J are TRBV25-1 and TRBJ1-5; no definite D call. Per germline, CDR1 MGHDK and CDR2 SYGVNS. The CDR3 runs to 14 residues. V lost 2 bases and J 6 bases, leaving 11 bases between the germline ends. CDR3 DNA sequence: TGTGCCAGCAGTGAACCCGAAAGGTCTCAGCCCCAGCATTTT. It is translated as CASSEPERSQPQHF.

The chain links TRBV7-9 to TRBJ2-3, with D possibly being TRBD1 or TRBD2 (6 bases each). V lost 4 bases and J 2 bases, leaving 31 bases between the germline ends. CDR3 size: 21 residues. CDR1 is SEHNR and CDR2 is FQNEAQ in the germline V gene (reference sequence). CDR3 DNA sequence: TGTGCCAGCAGCTCCCTTTATACAGGCAACACACCGGAGGGACACACAGATACGCAGTATTTT. It translates to CASSSLYTGNTPEGHTDTQYF.

This clonotype was observed many times. The chain is built from TRBV7-9 and TRBJ2-2, with D tentatively TRBD2 (6 bases). Germline loops: CDR1 SEHNR, CDR2 FQNEAQ (reference sequence). CDR3 size: 13 residues. V was pared by 5 bases and J by 6 bases, with 10 bases between. The CDR3 protein is CASSRGEAGELFF. CDR3 nucleotides: TGTGCCAGCAGCCGAGGGGAGGCCGGGGAGCTGTTTTTT. Filled out from reference TRBV7-9 and TRBJ2-2, the complete variable domain reads DTGVSQNPRHKITKRGQNVTFRCDPISEHNRLYWYRQTLGQGPEFLTYFQNEAQLEKSRLLSDRFSAERPKGSFSTLEIQRTEQGDSAMYLCASSRGEAGELFFGEGSRLTVL.

The chain carries TRBV4-2 and TRBJ2-2; possible D gene TRBD2, 5 bases. The CDR3 runs to 15 residues. Germline V lookup: CDR1 LGHNA, CDR2 YNFKEQ. V was clipped by 1 base and J by 3 bases, with 9 bases between them. In DNA form, the CDR3 reads TGTGCCAGCAGCCAAGGTCGGCGGGACACCGGGGAGCTGTTTTTT. It translates to CASSQGRRDTGELFF.

This clonotype was counted only a few times. The chain joins TRBV7-9 to TRBJ2-1, with D perhaps TRBD2 (7 bases). The germline gives CDR1 SEHNR, CDR2 FQNEAQ (reference sequence). Trimming removed 4 bases from V and 7 bases from J, with 17 bases in between. This CDR3 has 15 residues. The DNA for the CDR3 is TGTGCCAGCAGCTCAACTGGGGGGGGCATGAATGAGCAGTTCTTC. It is translated as CASSSTGGGMNEQFF.

Ten or more counts support this clonotype. The chain uses TRBV28 and TRBJ1-1, with 8 bases matching TRBD1. Per the germline V gene, CDR1 is MDHEN and CDR2 is SYDVKM. J gave up 0 bases and V 5 bases, and 5 bases lay outside the gene matches. This CDR3 contains 15 residues. In DNA, the CDR3 is TGTGCCAGCAGTGGGACAGGACCATTGAACACTGAAGCTTTCTTT. Protein: CASSGTGPLNTEAFF.

In its sample, this clonotype was seen a few times. V usage is TRBV20-1 and J usage is TRBJ2-7, with D possibly matching TRBD2 (5 bases). The ends were cut back, 3 bases at V and 0 bases at J, with 6 bases in the middle. The CDR3 has 12 residues. Germline CDR1 DFQATT, CDR2 SNEGSKA (reference sequence). For the CDR3, the DNA is TGCAGTGCTAGCGGGAACTCCTACGAGCAGTACTTC. It yields the protein CSASGNSYEQYF.

This clonotype was seen a handful of times. The rearrangement links TRBV10-3 to TRBJ2-5, with 12 bases aligning to TRBD2. Looked up from germline, CDR1 is ENHRY and CDR2 is SYGVKD. J gave up 1 base and V 6 bases, and 9 bases lay outside the gene matches. The length of the CDR3 is 17 residues. CDR3 nucleotides: TGTGCCATCAGCCAGACTAGCGGGGGACCCACCCAAGAGACCCAGTACTTC. It is translated as CAISQTSGGPTQETQYF.

This clonotype was counted ten times or more. The chain is built from TRBV5-1 and TRBJ1-2; maybe TRBD1 (6 bases). Trimming cost V 4 bases and J 6 bases, with 13 bases left between them. This CDR3 is built from 13 residues. Germline V lookup: CDR1 SGHRS, CDR2 YFSETQ. The CDR3 here is CASSEGRGNGYTF. In nucleotides, the CDR3 is TGCGCCAGCAGCGAAGGGAGGGGGAATGGCTACACCTTC.

The sample holds many counts of this clonotype. V gene TRBV28 combines with J gene TRBJ2-3; perhaps TRBD1 as D (6 bases). The length of the CDR3 is 14 residues. Trimming left V 7 bases short and J 0 bases short, with 11 bases between. From germline, CDR1 is MDHEN and CDR2 SYDVKM. The CDR3 protein is CASTGGVSTDTQYF. For the CDR3, the DNA is TGTGCCAGCACTGGGGGCGTTAGCACAGATACGCAGTATTTT.

In this sample, this clonotype turned up many times. The chain couples TRBV27 to TRBJ2-2; D is unresolved. Per germline, CDR1 MNHEY and CDR2 SMNVEV (reference sequence). The CDR3 consists of 14 residues. Trimming stripped 3 bases from V and 4 bases from J, with 9 bases between. CDR3 in DNA: TGTGCCAGCAGTTTTATGGGGTTCACCGGGGAGCTGTTTTTT. It codes for CASSFMGFTGELFF.

This clonotype was seen only a few times. J is TRBJ2-5 and V is TRBV7-9, with D hard to call. Germline V gene lookup returns CDR1 SEHNR and CDR2 FQNEAQ (reference sequence). CDR3 size: 13 residues. The ends were cut back, 1 base at V and 4 bases at J, with 7 bases in the middle. CDR3 DNA sequence: TGTGCCAGCAGCTTAGAATGGAGAGAGACCCAGTACTTC. It encodes CASSLEWRETQYF. Supplemented by reference TRBV7-9 and TRBJ2-5, the full variable domain reads DTGVSQNPRHKITKRGQNVTFRCDPISEHNRLYWYRQTLGQGPEFLTYFQNEAQLEKSRLLSDRFSAERPKGSFSTLEIQRTEQGDSAMYLCASSLEWRETQYFGPGTRLLVL.

This clonotype was recorded many times. The rearrangement uses TRBV20-1 and TRBJ1-5; TRBD1 is a possible D gene (6 bases). Deletions cut 3 bases from V and 2 bases from J, with 14 bases between. The CDR3 is 15 residues long. Germline lookup yields CDR1 DFQATT and CDR2 SNEGSKA (reference sequence). CDR3 sequence reads: CSASTEQGGNQPQHF. The CDR3 DNA reads as TGCAGTGCTAGCACCGAACAGGGAGGCAATCAGCCCCAGCATTTT.

This clonotype came up many times. The chain uses TRBV7-9 and TRBJ1-1; 7 nucleotides line up with TRBD1. Germline assignment: CDR1 SEHNR and CDR2 FQNEAQ (reference sequence). The CDR3 is 14 residues long. The V and J ends lost 5 bases and 4 bases, in that order; junction bases with no gene match: 7. CDR3 protein: CASSPPTGFTEAFF. DNA for the CDR3: TGTGCCAGCAGCCCCCCGACAGGGTTCACTGAAGCTTTCTTT.

This clonotype has ten or more counts. The rearrangement uses TRBV2 and TRBJ2-1; D is unresolved. There are 15 residues in the CDR3. CDR1 and CDR2 (germline): SNHLY, FYNNEI. V was pared by 3 bases and J by 5 bases, with 14 bases between. The chain's CDR3 is CASSDIPNFDNEQFF. The CDR3 coding sequence is TGTGCCAGCAGTGATATCCCGAATTTCGACAATGAGCAGTTCTTC. Full variable domain (outside the CDR3, taken from reference TRBV2 and TRBJ2-1): EPEVTQTPSHQVTQMGQEVILRCVPISNHLYFYWYRQILGQKVEFLVSFYNNEISEKSEIFDDQFSVERPDGSNFTLKIRSTKLEDSAMYFCASSDIPNFDNEQFFGPGTRLTVL.

This clonotype was detected ten times or more. The CDR3: CASSLGPRRTSGGAPPYEQYF. CDR3 coding DNA: TGTGCCAGCAGTTTGGGCCCCCGACGGACTAGCGGGGGGGCCCCTCCCTACGAGCAGTACTTC. V usage is TRBV28 and J usage is TRBJ2-7; the match to TRBD2 covers 15 bases. CDR3 length equals 21 residues. V lost 3 bases and J lost 2; bases outside the gene matches: 17. Germline assignment: CDR1 MDHEN and CDR2 SYDVKM.

This clonotype was detected many times. The J gene is TRBJ1-1, the V gene TRBV6-1; possible D gene TRBD1, 5 bases. The CDR3 is made up of 16 amino acids. V lost 6 bases to trimming and J lost 3 bases, with 20 bases between them. From germline, CDR1 is MNHNS and CDR2 SASEGT. The CDR3 DNA is TGTGCCAGCAGCCCGCCGTCCAGGGTTCGGGACACTGAAGCTTTCTTT. Its protein is CASSPPSRVRDTEAFF.

The chain recombines TRBV5-4 with TRBJ2-2, with 10 bases aligning to TRBD2. Germline assignment: CDR1 SGHNT and CDR2 YYREEE (reference sequence). J lost 1 base, V lost 4 bases, and 4 bases had no gene match. The CDR3 sequence is 16 residues long. CDR3 loop: CASSKAGGRNTGELFF. The CDR3 bases are TGTGCCAGCAGCAAAGCGGGGGGGAGGAACACCGGGGAGCTGTTTTTT.